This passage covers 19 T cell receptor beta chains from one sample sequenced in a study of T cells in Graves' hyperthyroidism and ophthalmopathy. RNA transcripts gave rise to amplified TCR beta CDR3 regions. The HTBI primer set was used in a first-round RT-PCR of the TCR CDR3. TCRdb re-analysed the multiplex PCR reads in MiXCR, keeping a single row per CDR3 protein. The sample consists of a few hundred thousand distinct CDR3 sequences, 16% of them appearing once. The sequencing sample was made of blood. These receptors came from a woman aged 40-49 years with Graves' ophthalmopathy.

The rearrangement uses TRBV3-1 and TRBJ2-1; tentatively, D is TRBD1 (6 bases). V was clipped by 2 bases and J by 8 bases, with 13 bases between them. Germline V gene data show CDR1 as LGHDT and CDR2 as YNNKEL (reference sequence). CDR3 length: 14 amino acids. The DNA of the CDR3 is TGTGCCAGCAGCCAAACCTACAGGGATTATGAGCAGTTCTTC. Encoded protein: CASSQTYRDYEQFF.

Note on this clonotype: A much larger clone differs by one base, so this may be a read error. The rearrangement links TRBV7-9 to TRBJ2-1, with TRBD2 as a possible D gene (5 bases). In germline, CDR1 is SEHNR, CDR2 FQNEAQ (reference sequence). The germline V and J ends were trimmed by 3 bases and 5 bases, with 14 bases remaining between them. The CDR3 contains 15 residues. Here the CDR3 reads CASSFTGIGNNEQFF. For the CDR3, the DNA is TGTGCCAGCAGCTTTACCGGGATCGGCAACAATGAGCAGTTCTTC.

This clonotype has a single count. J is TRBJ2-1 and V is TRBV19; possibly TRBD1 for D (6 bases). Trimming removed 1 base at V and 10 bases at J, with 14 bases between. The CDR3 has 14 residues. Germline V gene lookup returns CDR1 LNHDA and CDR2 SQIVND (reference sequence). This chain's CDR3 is CASSIAQGKMEQFF. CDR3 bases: TGTGCCAGTAGTATAGCACAGGGAAAAATGGAGCAGTTCTTC.

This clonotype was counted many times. CDR3 nucleotides: TGTGCCAGCTCACCACTAGGGGCTTCTCATAATTCACCCCTCCACTTT. It translates to CASSPLGASHNSPLHF. The chain couples TRBV18 to TRBJ1-6; D possibly corresponds to TRBD1 (5 bases). The CDR3 totals 16 residues. Trimming removed 1 base at V and 5 bases at J, with 12 bases between. CDR1 KGHSH and CDR2 LQKENI come from the germline V gene.

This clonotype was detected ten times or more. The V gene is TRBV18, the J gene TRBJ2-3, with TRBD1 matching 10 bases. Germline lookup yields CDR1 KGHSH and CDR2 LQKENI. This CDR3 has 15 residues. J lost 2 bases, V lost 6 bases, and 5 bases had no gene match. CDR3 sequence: CASSAGQGSTDTQYF. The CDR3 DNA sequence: TGTGCCAGCTCGGCGGGACAGGGGTCCACAGATACGCAGTATTTT.

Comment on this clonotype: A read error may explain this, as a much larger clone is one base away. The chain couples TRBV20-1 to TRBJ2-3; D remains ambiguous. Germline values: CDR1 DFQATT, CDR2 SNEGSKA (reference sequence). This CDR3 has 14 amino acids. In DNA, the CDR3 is TGCAGTGCTAGAGTGCGCGGATCCACAAATACGCAGTATTTT. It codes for CSARVRGSTNTQYF.

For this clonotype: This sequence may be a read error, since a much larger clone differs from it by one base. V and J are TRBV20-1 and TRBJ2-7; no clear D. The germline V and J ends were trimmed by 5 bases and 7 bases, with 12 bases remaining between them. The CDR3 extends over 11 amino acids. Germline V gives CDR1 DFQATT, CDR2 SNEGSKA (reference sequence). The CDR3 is CSAAQKEEQYF. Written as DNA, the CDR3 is TGCAGTGCTGCCCAGAAGGAGGAGCAGTACTTC.

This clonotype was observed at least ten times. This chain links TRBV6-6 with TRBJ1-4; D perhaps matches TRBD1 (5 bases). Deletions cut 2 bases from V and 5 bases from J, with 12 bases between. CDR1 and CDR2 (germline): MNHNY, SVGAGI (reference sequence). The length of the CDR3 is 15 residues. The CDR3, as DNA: TGTGCCAGCAGTTACACCACGGGGGACAATGAAAAACTGTTTTTT. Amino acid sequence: CASSYTTGDNEKLFF.

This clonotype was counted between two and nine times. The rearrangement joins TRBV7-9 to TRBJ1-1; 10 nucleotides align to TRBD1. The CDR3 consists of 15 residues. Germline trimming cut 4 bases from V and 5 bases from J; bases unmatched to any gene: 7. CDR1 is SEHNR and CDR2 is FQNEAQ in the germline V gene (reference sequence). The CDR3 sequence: CASSWRDRGGTEAFF. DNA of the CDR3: TGTGCCAGCAGCTGGAGGGACAGGGGTGGTACTGAAGCTTTCTTT. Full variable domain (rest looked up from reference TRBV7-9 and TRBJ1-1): DTGVSQNPRHKITKRGQNVTFRCDPISEHNRLYWYRQTLGQGPEFLTYFQNEAQLEKSRLLSDRFSAERPKGSFSTLEIQRTEQGDSAMYLCASSWRDRGGTEAFFGQGTRLTVV.

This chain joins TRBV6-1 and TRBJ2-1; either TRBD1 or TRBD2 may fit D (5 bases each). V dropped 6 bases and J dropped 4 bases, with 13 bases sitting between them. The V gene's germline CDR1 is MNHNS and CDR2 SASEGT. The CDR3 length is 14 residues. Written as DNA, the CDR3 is TGTGCCAGCAGGGCCGGGACCGATTACAATGAGCAGTTCTTC. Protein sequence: CASRAGTDYNEQFF.

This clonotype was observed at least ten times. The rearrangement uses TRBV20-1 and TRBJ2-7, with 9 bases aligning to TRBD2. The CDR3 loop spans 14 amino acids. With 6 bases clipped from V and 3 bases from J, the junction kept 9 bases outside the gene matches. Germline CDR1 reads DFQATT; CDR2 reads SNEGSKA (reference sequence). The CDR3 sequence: CSAAPGLAVYEQYF. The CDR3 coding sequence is TGCAGTGCGGCACCGGGACTAGCAGTCTACGAGCAGTACTTC.

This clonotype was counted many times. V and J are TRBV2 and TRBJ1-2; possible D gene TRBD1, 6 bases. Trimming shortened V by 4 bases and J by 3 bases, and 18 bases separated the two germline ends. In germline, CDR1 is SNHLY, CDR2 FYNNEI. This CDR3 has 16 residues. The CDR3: CASSGEQGPRDYGYTF. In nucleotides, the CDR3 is TGTGCCAGCAGTGGCGAACAGGGCCCGCGAGACTATGGCTACACCTTC.

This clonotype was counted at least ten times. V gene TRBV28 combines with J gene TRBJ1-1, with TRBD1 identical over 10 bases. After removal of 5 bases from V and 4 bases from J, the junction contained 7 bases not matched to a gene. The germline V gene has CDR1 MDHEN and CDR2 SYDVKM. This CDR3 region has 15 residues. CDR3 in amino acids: CASSQPRTGGTEAFF. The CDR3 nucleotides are TGTGCCAGCAGTCAGCCGAGGACAGGGGGCACTGAAGCTTTCTTT.

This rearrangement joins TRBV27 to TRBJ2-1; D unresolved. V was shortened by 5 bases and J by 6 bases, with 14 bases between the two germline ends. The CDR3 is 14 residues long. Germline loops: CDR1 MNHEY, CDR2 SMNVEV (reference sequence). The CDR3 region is CASSPRMGSNEQFF. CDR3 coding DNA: TGTGCCAGCAGTCCCCGGATGGGTAGCAATGAGCAGTTCTTC.

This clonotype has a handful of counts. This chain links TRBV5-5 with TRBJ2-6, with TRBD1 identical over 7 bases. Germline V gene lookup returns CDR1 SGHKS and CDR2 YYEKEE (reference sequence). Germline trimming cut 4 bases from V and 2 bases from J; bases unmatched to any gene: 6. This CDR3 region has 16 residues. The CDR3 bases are TGTGCCAGCAGCCAAGGGACAGAGGCTGGGGCCAACGTCCTGACTTTC. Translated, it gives CASSQGTEAGANVLTF.

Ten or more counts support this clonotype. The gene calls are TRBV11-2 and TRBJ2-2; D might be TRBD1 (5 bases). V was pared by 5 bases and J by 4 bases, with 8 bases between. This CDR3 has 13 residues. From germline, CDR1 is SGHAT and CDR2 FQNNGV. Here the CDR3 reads CASSGRGTGELFF. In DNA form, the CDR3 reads TGTGCCAGCAGCGGAAGGGGCACCGGGGAGCTGTTTTTT. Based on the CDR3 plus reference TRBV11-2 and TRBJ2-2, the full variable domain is EAGVAQSPRYKIIEKRQSVAFWCNPISGHATLYWYQQILGQGPKLLIQFQNNGVVDDSQLPKDRFSAERLKGVDSTLKIQPAKLEDSAVYLCASSGRGTGELFFGEGSRLTVL.

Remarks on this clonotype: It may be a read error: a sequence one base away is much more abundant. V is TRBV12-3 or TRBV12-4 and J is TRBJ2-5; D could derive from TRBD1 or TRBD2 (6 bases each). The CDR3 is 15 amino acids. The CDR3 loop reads CANSSGPGARETQYF. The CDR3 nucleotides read TGTGCCAACAGTTCAGGGCCGGGGGCGAGGGAGACCCAGTACTTC.

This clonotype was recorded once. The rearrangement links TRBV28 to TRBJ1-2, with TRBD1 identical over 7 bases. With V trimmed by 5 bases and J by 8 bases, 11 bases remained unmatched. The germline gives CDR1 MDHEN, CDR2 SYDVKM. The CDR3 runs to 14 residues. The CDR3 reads CASSLRTGLYGYTF. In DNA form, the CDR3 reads TGTGCCAGCAGTCTCCGGACAGGCCTATACGGCTACACCTTC.

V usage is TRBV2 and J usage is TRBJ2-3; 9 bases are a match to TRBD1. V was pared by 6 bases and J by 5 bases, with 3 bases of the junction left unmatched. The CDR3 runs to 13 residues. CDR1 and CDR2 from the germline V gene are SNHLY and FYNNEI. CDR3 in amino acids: CASRGQGEDTQYF. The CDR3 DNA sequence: TGTGCCAGCAGGGGACAGGGTGAAGATACGCAGTATTTT.